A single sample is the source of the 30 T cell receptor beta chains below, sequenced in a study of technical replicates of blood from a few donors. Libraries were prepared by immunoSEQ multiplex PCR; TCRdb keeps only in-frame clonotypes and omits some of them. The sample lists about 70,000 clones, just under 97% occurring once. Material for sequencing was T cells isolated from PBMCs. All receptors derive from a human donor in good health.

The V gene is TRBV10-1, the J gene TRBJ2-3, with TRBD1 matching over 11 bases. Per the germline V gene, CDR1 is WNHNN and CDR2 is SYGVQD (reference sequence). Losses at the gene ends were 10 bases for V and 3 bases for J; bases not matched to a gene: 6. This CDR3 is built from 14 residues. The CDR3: CATQDRGLTDTQYF. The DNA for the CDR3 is TGCGCCACCCAGGACAGGGGGCTTACAGATACGCAGTATTTT.

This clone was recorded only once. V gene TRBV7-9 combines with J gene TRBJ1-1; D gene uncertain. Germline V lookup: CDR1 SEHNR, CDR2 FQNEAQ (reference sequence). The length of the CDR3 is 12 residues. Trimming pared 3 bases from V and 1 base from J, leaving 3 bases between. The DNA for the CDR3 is TGTGCCAGCAGCTTCCAGAACACTGAAGCTTTCTTT. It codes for CASSFQNTEAFF.

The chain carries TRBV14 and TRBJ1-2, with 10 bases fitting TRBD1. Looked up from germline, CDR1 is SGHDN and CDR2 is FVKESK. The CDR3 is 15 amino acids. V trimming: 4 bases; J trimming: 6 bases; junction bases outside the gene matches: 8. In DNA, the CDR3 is TGTGCCAGCAGCCTATGGACAGGGGGTTTGAATGGCTACACCTTC. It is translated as CASSLWTGGLNGYTF.

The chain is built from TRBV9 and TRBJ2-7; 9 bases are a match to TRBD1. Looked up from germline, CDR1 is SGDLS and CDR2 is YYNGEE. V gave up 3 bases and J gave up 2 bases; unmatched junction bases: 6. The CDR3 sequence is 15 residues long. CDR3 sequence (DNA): TGTGCCAGCAGCGAACAGGGGGCATTCACCTACGAGCAGTACTTC. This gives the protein CASSEQGAFTYEQYF. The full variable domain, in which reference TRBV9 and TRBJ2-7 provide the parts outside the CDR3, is DSGVTQTPKHLITATGQRVTLRCSPRSGDLSVYWYQQSLDQGLQFLIQYYNGEERAKGNILERFSAQQFPDLHSELNLSSLELGDSALYFCASSEQGAFTYEQYFGPGTRLTVT.

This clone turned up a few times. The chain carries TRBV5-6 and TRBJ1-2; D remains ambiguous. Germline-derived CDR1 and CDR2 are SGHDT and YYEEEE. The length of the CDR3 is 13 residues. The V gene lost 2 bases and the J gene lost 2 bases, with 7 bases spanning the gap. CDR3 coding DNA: TGTGCCAGCAGCTTTTACTCCAACTATGGCTACACCTTC. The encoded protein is CASSFYSNYGYTF.

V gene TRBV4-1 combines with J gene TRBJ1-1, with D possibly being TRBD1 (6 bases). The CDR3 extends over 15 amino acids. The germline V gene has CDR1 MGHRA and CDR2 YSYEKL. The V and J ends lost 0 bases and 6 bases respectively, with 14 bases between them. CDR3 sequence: CASSQDWGRGAEAFF. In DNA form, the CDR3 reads TGCGCCAGCAGCCAAGATTGGGGGCGAGGGGCTGAAGCTTTCTTT.

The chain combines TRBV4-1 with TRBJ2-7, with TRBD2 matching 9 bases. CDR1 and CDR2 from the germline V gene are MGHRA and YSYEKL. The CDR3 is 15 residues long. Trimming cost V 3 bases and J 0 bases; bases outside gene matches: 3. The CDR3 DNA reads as TGCGCCAGCAGCCATTTGACTAGCGGCTCCTACGAGCAGTACTTC. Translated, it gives CASSHLTSGSYEQYF.

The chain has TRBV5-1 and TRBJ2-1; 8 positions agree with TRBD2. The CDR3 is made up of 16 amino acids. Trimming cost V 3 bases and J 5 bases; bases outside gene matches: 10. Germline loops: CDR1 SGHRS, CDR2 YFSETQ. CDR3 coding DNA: TGCGCCAGCAGCTCCACCCCCAGCGGGAGTGACAATGAGCAGTTCTTC. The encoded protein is CASSSTPSGSDNEQFF.

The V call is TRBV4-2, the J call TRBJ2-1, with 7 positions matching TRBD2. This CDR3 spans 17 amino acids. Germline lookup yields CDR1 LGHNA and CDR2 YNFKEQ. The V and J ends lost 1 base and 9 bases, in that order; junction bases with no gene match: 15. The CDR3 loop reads CASSQVMAGVRGSEQFF. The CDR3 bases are TGTGCCAGCAGCCAAGTGATGGCGGGAGTTAGGGGAAGTGAGCAGTTCTTC.

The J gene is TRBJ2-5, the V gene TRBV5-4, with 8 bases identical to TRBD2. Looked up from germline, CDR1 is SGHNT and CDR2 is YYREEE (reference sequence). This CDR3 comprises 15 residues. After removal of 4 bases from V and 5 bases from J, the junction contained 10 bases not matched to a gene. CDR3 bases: TGTGCCAGCAGCGGGATAGCGGGGCCGGGGGAGACCCAGTACTTC. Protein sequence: CASSGIAGPGETQYF.

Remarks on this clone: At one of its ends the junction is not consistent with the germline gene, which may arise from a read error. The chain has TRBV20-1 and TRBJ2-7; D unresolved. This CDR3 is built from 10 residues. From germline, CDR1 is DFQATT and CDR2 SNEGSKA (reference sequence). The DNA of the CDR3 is TGCAGTTATCTTTTGCTGGAGCAGCACTTC. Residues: CSYLLLEQHF.

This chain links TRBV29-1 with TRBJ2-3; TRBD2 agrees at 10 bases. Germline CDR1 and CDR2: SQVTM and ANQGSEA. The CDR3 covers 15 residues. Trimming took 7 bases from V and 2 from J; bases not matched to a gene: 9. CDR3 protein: CSGIIAGGNTDTQYF. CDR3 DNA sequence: TGCAGCGGGATAATAGCGGGAGGCAACACAGATACGCAGTATTTT.

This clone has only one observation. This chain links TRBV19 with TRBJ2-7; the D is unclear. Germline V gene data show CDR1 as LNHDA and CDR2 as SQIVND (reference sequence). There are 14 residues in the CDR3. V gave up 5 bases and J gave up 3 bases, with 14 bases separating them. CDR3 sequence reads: CASSPGFLYYEQYF. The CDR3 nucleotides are TGTGCCAGTAGTCCCGGGTTTCTATACTACGAGCAGTACTTC.

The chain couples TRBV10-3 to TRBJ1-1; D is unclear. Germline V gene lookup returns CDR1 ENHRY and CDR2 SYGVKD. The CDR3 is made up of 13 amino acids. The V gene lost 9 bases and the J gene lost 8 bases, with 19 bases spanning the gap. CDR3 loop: CAISGQDRFEAFF. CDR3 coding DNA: TGTGCCATTAGCGGGCAGGACCGATTCGAAGCTTTCTTT.

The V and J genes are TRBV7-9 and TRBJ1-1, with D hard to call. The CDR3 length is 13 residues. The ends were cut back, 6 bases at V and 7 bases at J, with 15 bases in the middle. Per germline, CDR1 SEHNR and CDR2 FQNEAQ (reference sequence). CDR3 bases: TGTGCCAGCAGTTTCCAACTCGGGGTTGAAGCTTTCTTT. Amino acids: CASSFQLGVEAFF.

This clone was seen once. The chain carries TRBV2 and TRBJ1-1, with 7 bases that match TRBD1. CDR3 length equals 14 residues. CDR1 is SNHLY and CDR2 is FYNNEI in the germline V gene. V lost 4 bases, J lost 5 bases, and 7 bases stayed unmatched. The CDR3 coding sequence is TGTGCCAGCAGTGGGATCAGGGGGAGAACTGAAGCTTTCTTT. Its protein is CASSGIRGRTEAFF.

The CDR3 bases are TGTGCTAGTGGGGAGAGGACAGGGGCCTGGGTTACTGAAGCTTTCTTT. It specifies CASGERTGAWVTEAFF. The V gene is TRBV12-5, the J gene TRBJ1-1, with 9 bases fitting TRBD1. The CDR3 covers 16 residues. The V gene end was trimmed by 6 bases and the J gene end by 5 bases; junction bases not matched to a gene: 13. CDR1 is LGHNT and CDR2 is FRNRAP in the germline V gene.

The CDR3 DNA follows: TGTGCCAGCAGCCCGCGACTAAACAAAGAGACCCAGTACTTC. Amino acid sequence: CASSPRLNKETQYF. The chain recombines TRBV7-2 with TRBJ2-5, with D possibly being TRBD2 (5 bases). This CDR3 is built from 14 residues. V gave up 5 bases and J gave up 3 bases, with 13 bases separating them. Germline CDR1 SGHTA, CDR2 FQGNSA.

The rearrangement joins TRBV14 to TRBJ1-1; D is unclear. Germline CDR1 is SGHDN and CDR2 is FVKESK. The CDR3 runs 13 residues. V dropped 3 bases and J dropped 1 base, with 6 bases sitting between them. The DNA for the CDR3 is TGTGCCAGCAGCCACTACCCGAACACTGAAGCTTTCTTT. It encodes CASSHYPNTEAFF. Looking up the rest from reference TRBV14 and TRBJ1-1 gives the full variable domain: EAGVTQFPSHSVIEKGQTVTLRCDPISGHDNLYWYRRVMGKEIKFLLHFVKESKQDESGMPNNRFLAERTGGTYSTLKVQPAELEDSGVYFCASSHYPNTEAFFGQGTRLTVV.

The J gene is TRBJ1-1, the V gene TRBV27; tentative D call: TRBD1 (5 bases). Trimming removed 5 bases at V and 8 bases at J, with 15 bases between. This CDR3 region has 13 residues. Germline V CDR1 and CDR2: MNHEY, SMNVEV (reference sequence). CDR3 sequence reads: CASSQTQGGEAFF. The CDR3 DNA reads TGTGCCAGCAGTCAAACCCAGGGCGGAGAAGCTTTCTTT.

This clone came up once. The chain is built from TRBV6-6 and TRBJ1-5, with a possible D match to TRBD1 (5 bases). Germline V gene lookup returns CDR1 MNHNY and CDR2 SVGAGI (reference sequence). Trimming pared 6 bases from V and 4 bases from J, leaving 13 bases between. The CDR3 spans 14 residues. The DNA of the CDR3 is TGTGCCAGCAGCATGGGACTACGTAATCAGCCCCAGCATTTT. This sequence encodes CASSMGLRNQPQHF.

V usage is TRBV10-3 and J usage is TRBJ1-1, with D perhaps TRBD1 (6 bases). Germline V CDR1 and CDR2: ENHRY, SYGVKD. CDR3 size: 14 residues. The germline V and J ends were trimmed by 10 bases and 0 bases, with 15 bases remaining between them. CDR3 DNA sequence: TGTGCCACGCTCGGACAGCCCATGAACACTGAAGCTTTCTTT. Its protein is CATLGQPMNTEAFF.

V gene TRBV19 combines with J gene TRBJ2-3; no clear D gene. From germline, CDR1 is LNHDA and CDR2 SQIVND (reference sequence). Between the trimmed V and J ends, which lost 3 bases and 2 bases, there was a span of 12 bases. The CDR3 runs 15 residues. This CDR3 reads CASSMISRITDTQYF. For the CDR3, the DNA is TGTGCCAGTAGTATGATCTCGAGAATCACAGATACGCAGTATTTT.

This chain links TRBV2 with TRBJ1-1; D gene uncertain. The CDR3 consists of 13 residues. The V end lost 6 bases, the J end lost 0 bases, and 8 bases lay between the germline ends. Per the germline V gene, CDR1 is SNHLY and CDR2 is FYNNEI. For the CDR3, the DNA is TGTGCCAGCAGCTACCAAATGAACACTGAAGCTTTCTTT. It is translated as CASSYQMNTEAFF.

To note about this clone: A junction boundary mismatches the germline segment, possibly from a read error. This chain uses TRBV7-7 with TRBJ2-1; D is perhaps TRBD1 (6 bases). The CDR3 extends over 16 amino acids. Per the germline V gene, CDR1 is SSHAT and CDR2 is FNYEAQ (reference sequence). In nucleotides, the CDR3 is TGTGCTAGCAGCTTATTCGGAGTACAGGGTGTAAATGAGCAGTTCTTC. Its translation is CASSLFGVQGVNEQFF.

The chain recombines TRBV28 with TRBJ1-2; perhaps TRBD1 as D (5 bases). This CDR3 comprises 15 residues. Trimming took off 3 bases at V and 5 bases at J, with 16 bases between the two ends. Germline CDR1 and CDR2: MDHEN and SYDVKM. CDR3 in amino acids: CASSFGQGGMYGYTF. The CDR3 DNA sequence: TGTGCCAGCAGTTTCGGGCAGGGTGGAATGTATGGCTACACCTTC.

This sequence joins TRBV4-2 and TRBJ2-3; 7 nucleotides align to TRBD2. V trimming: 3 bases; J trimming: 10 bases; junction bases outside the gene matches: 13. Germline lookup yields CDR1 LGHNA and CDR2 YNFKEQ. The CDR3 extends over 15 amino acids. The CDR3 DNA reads TGTGCCAGCAGCCATACCGGGACTACTCTTCCAGCGCAGTATTTT. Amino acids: CASSHTGTTLPAQYF.

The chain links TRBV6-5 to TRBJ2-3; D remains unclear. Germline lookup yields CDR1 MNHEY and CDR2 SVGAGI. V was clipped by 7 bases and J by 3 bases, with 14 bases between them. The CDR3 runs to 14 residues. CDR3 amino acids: CASKYSGRTDTQYF. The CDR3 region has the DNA TGTGCCAGCAAATATTCGGGTAGGACAGATACGCAGTATTTT.

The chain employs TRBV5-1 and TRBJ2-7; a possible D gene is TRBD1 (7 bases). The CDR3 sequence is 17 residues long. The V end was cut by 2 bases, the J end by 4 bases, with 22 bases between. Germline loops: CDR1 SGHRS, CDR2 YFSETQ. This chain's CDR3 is CASSLGRGDLYTYEQYF. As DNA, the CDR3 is TGCGCCAGCAGCTTAGGCAGGGGGGACCTTTACACATACGAGCAGTACTTC.

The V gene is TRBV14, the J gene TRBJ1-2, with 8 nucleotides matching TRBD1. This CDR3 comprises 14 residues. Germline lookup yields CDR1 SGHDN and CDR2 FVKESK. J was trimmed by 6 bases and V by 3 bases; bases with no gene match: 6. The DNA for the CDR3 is TGTGCCAGCAGCCACCGGACAGGGAGGAATGGCTACACCTTC. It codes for CASSHRTGRNGYTF.